Each of the 17 T cell receptor beta chains below was sequenced from the same sample in a study of PD-1 blockade in classical Hodgkin lymphoma. Only in-frame clones appear in the TCRdb table, and some are missing; sequencing was by immunoSEQ multiplex PCR. This sample carries 10,000 to 15,000 clones, around 80% of them seen once, and the ten largest clones take about 1.4%. Each patient experienced a relapse that followed autologous stem cell transplantation, and brentuximab vedotin exposure varied. It was by magnetic negative selection that CD4+ T cells were purified from thawed PBMCs. Sequencing was performed on CD4+ T cells from blood, taken at baseline. These receptor sequences come from a human donor with classical Hodgkin lymphoma.

The chain joins TRBV5-5 to TRBJ2-7, with no clear D. This CDR3 has 14 amino acids. CDR1 is SGHKS, CDR2 YYEKEE, per germline (reference sequence). The V gene lost 4 bases and the J gene lost 3 bases, with 14 bases spanning the gap. CDR3 sequence (DNA): TGTGCCAGCAGCCTACCGACACGAAGCTACGAGCAGTACTTC. This encodes CASSLPTRSYEQYF. The entire variable domain, with the rest obtained from reference TRBV5-5 and TRBJ2-7, is as follows: DAGVTQSPTHLIKTRGQQVTLRCSPISGHKSVSWYQQVLGQGPQFIFQYYEKEERGRGNFPDRFSARQFPNYSSELNVNALLLGDSALYLCASSLPTRSYEQYFGPGTRLTVT.

This clone was recorded once. The chain has TRBV5-1 and TRBJ2-3; 15 nucleotides agree with TRBD2. With V trimmed by 3 bases and J by 6 bases, 5 bases remained unmatched. CDR3 length: 16 residues. The germline V gene has CDR1 SGHRS and CDR2 YFSETQ. The CDR3 DNA follows: TGCGCCAGCAGCTCAGGACTAGCGGGGGGGACCGATACGCAGTATTTT. Translating it yields CASSSGLAGGTDTQYF.

The sample holds a few counts of this clone. The chain combines TRBV7-2 with TRBJ1-6, with D unresolved. The CDR3 runs to 10 residues. Looked up from germline, CDR1 is SGHTA and CDR2 is FQGNSA. With 5 bases removed from V and 19 bases from J, the gap between germline ends came to 12 bases. The CDR3 DNA reads TGTGCCAGCAGCCTAGGCCCGTCTCACTTT. Translation: CASSLGPSHF. Supplemented by reference TRBV7-2 and TRBJ1-6, the full variable domain reads GAGVSQSPSNKVTEKGKDVELRCDPISGHTALYWYRQSLGQGLEFLIYFQGNSAPDKSGLPSDRFSAERTGGSVSTLTIQRTQQEDSAVYLCASSLGPSHFGNGTRLTVT.

The chain carries TRBV28 and TRBJ2-5; 7 bases align to TRBD1. Germline V gene data show CDR1 as MDHEN and CDR2 as SYDVKM. The length of the CDR3 is 13 residues. Germline trimming cut 6 bases from V and 4 bases from J; bases unmatched to any gene: 5. CDR3 loop: CASRLSGGETQYF. CDR3 nucleotide sequence: TGTGCCAGCAGACTTTCAGGGGGAGAGACCCAGTACTTC.

V usage is TRBV5-5 and J usage is TRBJ2-6; TRBD1 agrees at 9 bases. The germline V gene encodes CDR1 SGHKS and CDR2 YYEKEE (reference sequence). The ends lost 0 bases at V and 1 base at J; junction bases unmatched: 2. The CDR3 is 17 amino acids. The CDR3 DNA reads TGTGCCAGCAGCTTGGGGACAGGGGCTTCTGGGGCCAACGTCCTGACTTTC. It encodes CASSLGTGASGANVLTF.

This sequence joins TRBV18 and TRBJ2-1; the match to TRBD1 covers 10 bases. Germline-derived CDR1 and CDR2 are KGHSH and LQKENI. This CDR3 is 17 amino acids long. Germline trimming cut 3 bases from V and 7 bases from J; bases unmatched to any gene: 12. The CDR3 nucleotides read TGTGCCAGCTCACCGCAACTGACCGGGACAGGGGCTAATGAGCAGTTCTTC. Amino acid sequence: CASSPQLTGTGANEQFF.

J is TRBJ2-6 and V is TRBV9, with unresolved D. This CDR3 has 16 amino acids. From germline, CDR1 is SGDLS and CDR2 YYNGEE. Trimming cost V 4 bases and J 1 base, with 12 bases left between them. CDR3 in DNA: TGTGCCAGCAGCCCAGTCGGCCGTTCTGGGGCCAACGTCCTGACTTTC. Amino acid sequence: CASSPVGRSGANVLTF.

In its sample, this clone was seen a few times. The V call is TRBV5-6, the J call TRBJ2-7, with 8 bases that match TRBD1. The CDR3 is 14 amino acids. Germline V CDR1 and CDR2: SGHDT, YYEEEE. Germline trimming cut 5 bases from V and 7 bases from J; bases unmatched to any gene: 11. The CDR3 sequence is CASRDSDRGGEQYF. The CDR3 region has the DNA TGTGCCAGCAGAGACTCCGACAGGGGTGGGGAGCAGTACTTC.

The CDR3 spells CASRNAPAGSYNEQFF. CDR3 nucleotide sequence: TGTGCCAGCAGGAACGCCCCGGCGGGCTCCTACAATGAGCAGTTCTTC. V usage is TRBV2 and J usage is TRBJ2-1; TRBD2 might be the D (5 bases). V gave up 6 bases and J gave up 0 bases, with 15 bases separating them. The germline V gene encodes CDR1 SNHLY and CDR2 FYNNEI. This CDR3 has 16 residues.

V gene TRBV7-8 combines with J gene TRBJ1-1; no clear D. The CDR3 runs to 14 residues. Germline lookup yields CDR1 SGHVS and CDR2 FQNEAQ. V lost 5 bases to trimming and J lost 3 bases, with 13 bases between them. The CDR3 here is CASSRRDTYTEAFF. The CDR3 DNA reads as TGTGCCAGCAGCCGAAGAGACACGTACACTGAAGCTTTCTTT. Supplemented by reference TRBV7-8 and TRBJ1-1, the full variable domain reads GAGVSQSPRYKVAKRGQDVALRCDPISGHVSLFWYQQALGQGPEFLTYFQNEAQLDKSGLPSDRFFAERPEGSVSTLKIQRTQQEDSAVYLCASSRRDTYTEAFFGQGTRLTVV.

The V and J genes are TRBV7-2 and TRBJ1-2, with TRBD1 as a possible D gene (6 bases). V was shortened by 0 bases and J by 8 bases, with 13 bases between the two germline ends. CDR1 SGHTA and CDR2 FQGNSA come from the germline V gene. This CDR3 spans 14 amino acids. CDR3 protein: CASSLATGPRGYTF. CDR3 sequence (DNA): TGTGCCAGCAGCTTAGCGACAGGCCCTAGGGGCTACACCTTC.

V gene TRBV5-6 combines with J gene TRBJ1-2, with D hard to call. Trimming removed 1 base from V and 7 bases from J, with 14 bases in between. This CDR3 has 14 residues. Per the germline V gene, CDR1 is SGHDT and CDR2 is YYEEEE. CDR3 loop: CASSLWGFPGGYTF. In DNA form, the CDR3 reads TGTGCCAGCAGCTTGTGGGGATTCCCGGGTGGCTACACCTTC.

This clone is termed large. This chain joins TRBV18 and TRBJ1-5; a possible D gene is TRBD1 (6 bases). CDR3 size: 14 residues. The ends were cut back, 5 bases at V and 6 bases at J, with 14 bases in the middle. Germline-derived CDR1 and CDR2 are KGHSH and LQKENI. The CDR3 loop reads CASSKGGSGQPQHF. DNA for the CDR3: TGTGCCAGCTCAAAGGGGGGATCTGGTCAGCCCCAGCATTTT.

The genes are TRBV7-3 and TRBJ2-3, with a weak D call TRBD1 (6 bases). CDR1 is SGHTA and CDR2 is FQGTGA in the germline V gene. V dropped 2 bases and J dropped 4 bases, with 13 bases sitting between them. The CDR3 is made up of 15 amino acids. The chain's CDR3 is CASSLGQGMADTQYF. The CDR3 DNA follows: TGTGCCAGCAGCTTAGGGCAGGGGATGGCAGATACGCAGTATTTT.

The chain uses TRBV6-6 and TRBJ1-4, with D uncertain. This CDR3 has 15 residues. V was clipped by 0 bases and J by 5 bases, with 10 bases between them. From germline, CDR1 is MNHNY and CDR2 SVGAGI (reference sequence). The CDR3 DNA reads as TGTGCCAGCAGTTACTCTACGAGGAACAATGAAAAACTGTTTTTT. It is translated as CASSYSTRNNEKLFF.

This clone was seen just once. The chain has TRBV6-6 and TRBJ1-1; 7 bases fit TRBD1. Germline CDR1 and CDR2: MNHNY and SVGAGI (reference sequence). V gave up 6 bases and J gave up 0 bases; unmatched junction bases: 7. The CDR3 is 15 residues long. This CDR3 is CASSQTGFMNTEAFF. CDR3 coding DNA: TGTGCCAGCAGCCAGACAGGGTTTATGAACACTGAAGCTTTCTTT.

The chain's CDR3 is CASSSGVSYEQYF. Written as DNA, the CDR3 is TGTGCCAGCAGCTCGGGGGTCTCCTACGAGCAGTACTTC. V is TRBV7-9 and J is TRBJ2-7; TRBD2 might be the D (6 bases). Germline values: CDR1 SEHNR, CDR2 FQNEAQ (reference sequence). Between the trimmed V and J ends, which lost 4 bases and 0 bases, there was a span of 7 bases. The CDR3 length is 13 residues.